This T cell receptor beta chain was recovered during a study of blood T cell repertoires in COVID-19. Study context: PBMCs, B-cell-depleted T cells, or T cells provided the cDNA or gDNA that made up the material.

Libraries were prepared by immunoSEQ multiplex PCR; TCRdb keeps only in-frame clonotypes and omits some of them. The profile shows tens of thousands of clones, 83% of them singletons. Trimming stripped 1 base from V and 4 bases from J, with 8 bases between. This CDR3 comprises 15 residues. Germline CDR1 LNHDA, CDR2 SQIVND (reference sequence). This rearrangement joins TRBV19 to TRBJ1-6; unclear D gene. This sequence originates from a human donor in a cohort sampled during active COVID-19. Input material: peripheral blood. CDR3 region: CASSIAADYNSPLHF. The CDR3 DNA sequence: TGTGCCAGTAGTATAGCGGCGGATTATAATTCACCCCTCCACTTT.